The rows below give T cell receptor beta chains drawn from one sample of a study of CD8 T cells in ankylosing spondylitis. TCRdb passed the 5' RACE reads through MiXCR, listing each CDR3 protein once. The table records about 240,000 distinct CDR3 sequences, around 9.1% of them present only once. Material for sequencing was blood, either unsorted or a sorted T cell fraction (not recorded which). The receptors shown here come from a male donor with ankylosing spondylitis or in good health (not recorded which). Each CDR3 is given with its conserved first and last residue. The order of the fields is J gene, CDR3 length, V gene, D gene, clone size, CDR3 protein, CDR3 DNA. The D gene is left open where the match is weak. Clone size is shown for a subset of rows, as once, few, many or a class of expanded clone.

TRBJ2-7,15,TRBV7-9,TRBD2,few,CASSTLSGGNYEQYF,TGTGCCAGCAGCACCCTCAGCGGGGGGAACTACGAGCAGTACTTC
TRBJ1-1,18,TRBV5-1,NA,many,CASSLGKTFATANTEAFF,TGCGCCAGCAGCTTGGGGAAGACTTTTGCCACGGCTAACACTGAAGCTTTCTTT
TRBJ2-7,14,TRBV6-5,TRBD2,many,CASSYWTSGDEQYF,TGTGCCAGCAGTTACTGGACTAGCGGGGACGAGCAGTACTTC
TRBJ1-2,16,TRBV30,NA,many,CAWSPLRAGAPYGYTF,TGTGCCTGGAGTCCCCTCCGGGCAGGAGCCCCTTATGGCTACACCTTC
TRBJ2-7,15,TRBV9,NA,NA,CASSVDLGAAYEQYF,TGTGCCAGCAGCGTAGATTTGGGGGCTGCCTACGAGCAGTACTTC
TRBJ2-7,10,TRBV20-1,NA,many,CSAGEYEQYF,TGCAGTGCTGGGGAGTACGAGCAGTACTTC
TRBJ2-3,13,TRBV10-3,NA,many,CAISTIRGDTQYF,TGTGCCATCAGCACGATTAGGGGAGATACGCAGTATTTT
TRBJ2-5,13,TRBV6-5,NA,once,CASSYGIGETQYF,TGTGCCAGCAGTTACGGGATTGGGGAGACCCAGTACTTC
TRBJ1-5,18,TRBV11-1,TRBD1,many,CASSLASTGGYGNQPQHF,TGTGCCAGCAGCTTAGCCTCCACAGGGGGATATGGCAATCAGCCCCAGCATTTT
TRBJ1-5,14,TRBV19,NA,many,CASSPQGLGQPQHF,TGTGCCAGTAGTCCCCAGGGTTTGGGACAGCCCCAGCATTTT
TRBJ2-5,12,TRBV30,NA,NA,CAWSGPRETQYF,TGTGCCTGGAGTGGGCCCCGAGAGACCCAGTACTTC
TRBJ2-1,15,TRBV9,TRBD2,many,CASSVSSGSRYEQFF,TGTGCCAGCAGCGTTTCTAGCGGGAGTAGATATGAGCAGTTCTTC
TRBJ1-4,15,TRBV12-3/TRBV12-4,NA,many,CASSSWGTGNEKLFF,TGTGCCAGCAGTAGTTGGGGGACGGGGAATGAAAAACTGTTTTTT
TRBJ2-1,14,TRBV6-1,NA,many,CASRAVSSGNEQFF,TGTGCCAGCAGAGCTGTGAGTTCGGGAAATGAGCAGTTCTTC
TRBJ1-5,14,TRBV5-1,NA,many,CASSPTGSLGPQHF,TGCGCCAGCAGCCCCACAGGGTCCTTGGGGCCCCAGCATTTT
TRBJ2-1,17,TRBV4-2,NA,few,CASSQDWSGGGGNEQFF,TGTGCCAGCAGCCAAGATTGGTCGGGGGGAGGGGGCAATGAGCAGTTCTTC
TRBJ2-7,13,TRBV7-3,NA,NA,CASSLRVGDEQYF,TGTGCCAGCAGCTTACGGGTGGGCGACGAGCAGTACTTC
TRBJ2-1,15,TRBV5-1,NA,few,CASSLGPGQNNEQFF,TGCGCCAGCAGCTTGGGTCCCGGACAAAACAATGAGCAGTTCTTC
TRBJ1-2,16,TRBV4-2,NA,many,CASSQESRQVIYGYTF,TGTGCCAGCAGCCAAGAAAGTCGACAGGTTATCTATGGCTACACCTTC
TRBJ2-5,15,TRBV7-6,NA,NA,CASSLGALSRETQYF,TGTGCCAGCAGCTTAGGAGCGCTGTCTCGAGAGACCCAGTACTTC
TRBJ2-3,14,TRBV5-1,NA,many,CASSFEDRADTQYF,TGCGCCAGCAGCTTTGAGGACAGAGCAGATACGCAGTATTTT
TRBJ2-2,16,TRBV7-2,TRBD2,few,CASSLLAGDWNGELFF,TGTGCCAGCAGCTTATTAGCGGGAGATTGGAACGGGGAGCTGTTTTTT
TRBJ2-1,19,TRBV4-3,TRBD2,many,CASSQDGPSGSFFYNEQFF,TGCGCCAGCAGCCAAGATGGTCCTAGCGGTAGTTTTTTCTACAATGAGCAGTTCTTC
TRBJ2-7,13,TRBV15,NA,many,CATSREVNYEQYF,TGTGCCACCAGCAGAGAAGTTAACTACGAGCAGTACTTC
TRBJ1-1,16,TRBV20-1,NA,few,CSARDQVKGLGTEAFF,TGCAGTGCTAGAGATCAAGTGAAGGGGTTGGGCACTGAAGCTTTCTTT
TRBJ2-5,16,TRBV5-5,NA,few,CASSLSGHGNGETQYF,TGTGCCAGCAGCTTGTCGGGTCATGGGAATGGGGAGACCCAGTACTTC
TRBJ2-5,12,TRBV7-2,NA,many,CASSLEERTQYF,TGTGCCAGCAGCTTAGAGGAGAGAACCCAGTACTTC
TRBJ2-1,15,TRBV11-2,NA,NA,CASSLDRPRGNEQFF,TGTGCCAGCAGCTTAGATCGTCCCCGAGGCAATGAGCAGTTCTTC
TRBJ1-1,11,TRBV20-1,NA,many,CSARDGGKAFF,TGCAGTGCTAGAGATGGGGGAAAAGCTTTCTTT
TRBJ2-2,16,TRBV6-2/TRBV6-3,TRBD2,many,CASKGLAGGSTGELFF,TGTGCCAGCAAGGGACTAGCGGGAGGTAGCACCGGGGAGCTGTTTTTT
TRBJ1-5,12,TRBV15,NA,many,CATSRANQPQHF,TGTGCCACCAGCAGAGCCAATCAGCCCCAGCATTTT
TRBJ2-4,10,TRBV28,NA,many,CASSRGIQYF,TGTGCCAGCAGTAGGGGCATTCAGTACTTC
TRBJ2-7,14,TRBV6-5,NA,few,CASSWDTYSYEQYF,TGTGCCAGCAGTTGGGACACCTACTCCTACGAGCAGTACTTC
TRBJ2-3,17,TRBV10-3,TRBD1,many,CAISGPPTGESTDTQYF,TGTGCCATCAGTGGGCCCCCGACAGGGGAGAGCACAGATACGCAGTATTTT
TRBJ1-5,14,TRBV5-1,NA,many,CASSLGGAGQPQHF,TGCGCCAGCAGCTTGGGGGGGGCAGGGCAGCCCCAGCATTTT
TRBJ1-2,14,TRBV5-6,NA,many,CASSLVRGSYGYTF,TGTGCCAGCAGCTTGGTAAGGGGATCCTATGGCTACACCTTC
TRBJ1-3,17,TRBV7-6,TRBD1,many,CASSFATRGQLTNTIYF,TGTGCCAGCAGCTTTGCGACCAGGGGGCAACTCACGAACACCATATATTTT